The subject of this entry is one TCR beta chain. The sample originates from a study of immune characterization of retroperitoneal liposarcoma. One entry per CDR3 protein results from TCRdb running MiXCR on the PCR reads. Here the sample spans approximately 9,800 distinct CDR3 sequences, roughly a quarter being singletons. This CDR3 is 16 amino acids long. CDR1 is LGHNT, CDR2 FRNRAP, per germline. Sequenced: tumor tissue. The V and J genes are TRBV12-5 and TRBJ2-1; D perhaps matches TRBD1 (8 bases). The end of the DNA is better explained by TRBJ2-5, so the J call may be wrong. The source is a female donor with retroperitoneal liposarcoma. CDR3 loop: CASGQLLDREGKTQYF. In DNA form, the CDR3 reads TGTGCTAGTGGGCAACTTTTGGACAGGGAGGGAAAGACCCAGTACTTC.